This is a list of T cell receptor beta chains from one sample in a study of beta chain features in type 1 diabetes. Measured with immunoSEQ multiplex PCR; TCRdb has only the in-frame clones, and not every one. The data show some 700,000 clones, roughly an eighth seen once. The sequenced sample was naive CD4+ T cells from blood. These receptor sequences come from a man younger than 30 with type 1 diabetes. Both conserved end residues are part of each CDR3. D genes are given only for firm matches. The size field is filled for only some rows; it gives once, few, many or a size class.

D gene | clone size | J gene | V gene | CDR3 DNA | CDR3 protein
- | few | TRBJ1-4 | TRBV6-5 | TGTGCCAGCAGTTACATGGGCCAAAAACTGTTTTTT | CASSYMGQKLFF
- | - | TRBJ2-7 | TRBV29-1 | TGCAGCGCCCGAGGGACATCCTACGAGCAGTACTTC | CSARGTSYEQYF
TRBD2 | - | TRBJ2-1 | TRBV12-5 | TGTGCTAGTGGTCGTAGCGGGCTCTACAATGAGCAGTTCTTC | CASGRSGLYNEQFF
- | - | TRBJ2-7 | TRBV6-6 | TGTGCCAGCAGTCCCCCTGGGTTCCGGCACGAGCAGTACTTC | CASSPPGFRHEQYF
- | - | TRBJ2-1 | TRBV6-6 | TGTGCCAGCAGTTCCTCGGAAATGGACAAACCAAATGAGCAGTTCTTC | CASSSSEMDKPNEQFF
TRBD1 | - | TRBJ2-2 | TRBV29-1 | TGCAGCGTTTATGGACAGGGTCCACTCACAGAGCTGTTTTTT | CSVYGQGPLTELFF
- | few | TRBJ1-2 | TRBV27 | TGTGCCAGCAGTCGCCGGGGAGACTTCTATGGCTACACCTTC | CASSRRGDFYGYTF
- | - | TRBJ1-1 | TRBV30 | TGTGCCTGGACGGGCCTAATTGGGAGCGCTTTCTTT | CAWTGLIGSAFF
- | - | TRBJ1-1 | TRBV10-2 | TGCGCCAGCAGAGCAACTGAAGCTTTCTTT | CASRATEAFF
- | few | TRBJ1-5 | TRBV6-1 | TGTGCCAGCAAGCCCGGATATAGCAATCAGCCCCAGCATTTT | CASKPGYSNQPQHF
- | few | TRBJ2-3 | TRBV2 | TGTGCCAGCGTCCCACTAACGGTGGGGACAGATACGCAGTATTTT | CASVPLTVGTDTQYF
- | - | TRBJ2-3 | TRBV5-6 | TGTGCCAGCAGCTTGTTGTTCACGGGTACGCAGTATTTT | CASSLLFTGTQYF
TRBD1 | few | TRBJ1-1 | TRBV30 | TGTGCCTGGAGTGTAAACAGGGGGGGTACTGAAGCTTTCTTT | CAWSVNRGGTEAFF
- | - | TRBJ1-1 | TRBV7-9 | TGTGCCAGCAGCTCCGTTCCGGTGAACACTGAAGCTTTCTTT | CASSSVPVNTEAFF
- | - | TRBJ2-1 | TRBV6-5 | TGTGCCAGCAGTTACGACTTAGGCGGCTACAATGAGCAGTTCTTC | CASSYDLGGYNEQFF
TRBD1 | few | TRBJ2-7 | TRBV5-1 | TGCGCCAGCGCCAGAGGGACAGATACCGGCGAGCAGTACTTC | CASARGTDTGEQYF
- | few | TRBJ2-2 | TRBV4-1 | TGCGCCAGCAGCCCCCCGGACACGAACACCGGGGAGCTGTTTTTT | CASSPPDTNTGELFF
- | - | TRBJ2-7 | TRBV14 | TGTGCCAGCAGCCAAATCGGTCCAGATTACGAGCAGTACTTC | CASSQIGPDYEQYF
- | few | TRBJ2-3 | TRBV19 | TGTGCCAGTATCGATCTCACAGATACGCAGTATTTT | CASIDLTDTQYF
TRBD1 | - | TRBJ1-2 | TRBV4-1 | TGCGCCAGCAGCCAAGGACAGGGTATGGGCTACACCTTC | CASSQGQGMGYTF
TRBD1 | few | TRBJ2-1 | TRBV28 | TGTGCCAGCAGTTTCCCGGGACAGGGGTCCTACAATGAGCAGTTCTTC | CASSFPGQGSYNEQFF
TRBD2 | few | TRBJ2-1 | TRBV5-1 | TGCGCCAGCAGCTTGGCCGGGACTAGCGTAACCAATGAGCAGTTCTTC | CASSLAGTSVTNEQFF
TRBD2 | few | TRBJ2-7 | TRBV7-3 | TGTGCCAGCAGCTTAACGAGCGGGAGTACCTACGAGCAGTACTTC | CASSLTSGSTYEQYF
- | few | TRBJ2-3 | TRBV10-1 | TGCGCCAGCAGTGAGTCGACCTTCGGCACGCAGTATTTT | CASSESTFGTQYF
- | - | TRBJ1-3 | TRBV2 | TGTGCCAGCACCCTAATAGGCAGTTTATATTTT | CASTLIGSLYF
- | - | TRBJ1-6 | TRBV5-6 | TGTGCCAGCAGCTTGGAAGGGTGGGCCGGCTATAATTCACCCCTCCACTTT | CASSLEGWAGYNSPLHF
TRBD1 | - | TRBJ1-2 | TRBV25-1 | TGTGCCAGCAGTGCTTCCGGGACAGGGGGCACAGGCTACACCTTC | CASSASGTGGTGYTF
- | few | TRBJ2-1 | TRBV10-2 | TGCGCCAGCAGTGCAGCCCGGAGTGATGGTGAGCAGTTCTTC | CASSAARSDGEQFF
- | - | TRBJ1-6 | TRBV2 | TGTGCCAGCAGAAAGGACGGAAATAATTCACCCCTCCACTTT | CASRKDGNNSPLHF
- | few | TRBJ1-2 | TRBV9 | TGTGCCAGCAGCGTAGGGAACCCCTATGGCTACACCTTC | CASSVGNPYGYTF
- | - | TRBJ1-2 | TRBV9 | TGTGCCAGCAGTCGAGGGGGGTCCGGCTACACCTTC | CASSRGGSGYTF
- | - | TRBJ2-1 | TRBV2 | TGTGCCAGCAGCCCGGGCTACAATGAGCAGTTCTTC | CASSPGYNEQFF
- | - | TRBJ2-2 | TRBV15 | TGTGCCACCACCTATCTGGGCGGGGAGCTGTTTTTT | CATTYLGGELFF
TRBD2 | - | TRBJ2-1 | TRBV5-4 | TGTGCCAGCAGCTTGGGTACTAGCGGTTACAATGAGCAGTTCTTC | CASSLGTSGYNEQFF
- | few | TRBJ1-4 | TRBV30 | TGTGCCTGGAGTCAGGGTGAATACGAAAAACTGTTTTTT | CAWSQGEYEKLFF
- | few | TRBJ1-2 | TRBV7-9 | TGTGCCAGCAGCCTGGAGGGAGGCTACACCTTC | CASSLEGGYTF
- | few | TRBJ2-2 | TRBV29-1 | TGCAGCGTTGGTGGGGCTGGGGACACCGGGGAGCTGTTTTTT | CSVGGAGDTGELFF
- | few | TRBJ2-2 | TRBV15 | TGTGCCACCGGGGGGACAGAAACGAACACCGGGGAGCTGTTTTTT | CATGGTETNTGELFF
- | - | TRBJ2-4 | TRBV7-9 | TGTGCCAGCAGCTTTTACAAACGGGGAATGAGTCTAGCCAAAAACATTCAGTACTTC | CASSFYKRGMSLAKNIQYF
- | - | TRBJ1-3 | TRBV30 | TGTGCCTGGAGAGACACAGGGTCCTCTGGAAACACCATATATTTT | CAWRDTGSSGNTIYF
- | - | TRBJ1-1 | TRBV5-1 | TGCGCCAGCAGCTCCGCCGGGGCAGGGCCGACTGAAGCTTTCTTT | CASSSAGAGPTEAFF
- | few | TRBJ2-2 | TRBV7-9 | TGTGCCAGCAGTCCCCGCCGGGGGAACACCGGGGAGCTGTTTTTT | CASSPRRGNTGELFF
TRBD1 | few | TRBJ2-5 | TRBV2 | TGTGCCAGCAATCCCGGGACAGGGGAAGAGACCCAGTACTTC | CASNPGTGEETQYF
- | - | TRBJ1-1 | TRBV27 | TGTGCCAGCACCAACCTCCCAAGGTCCGGAGGCACTGAAGCTTTCTTT | CASTNLPRSGGTEAFF
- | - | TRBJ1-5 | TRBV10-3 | TGTGCCATCAGTGAAGAGGGTCAGCCCCAGCATTTT | CAISEEGQPQHF
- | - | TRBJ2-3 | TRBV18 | TGTGCCAGCTCACCATTGGAGCGAACAGATACGCAGTATTTT | CASSPLERTDTQYF
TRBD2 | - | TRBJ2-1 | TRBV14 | TGTGCCAGCAGCCAAGGCCCTAGCGGGGGGTGGACCTACAATGAGCAGTTCTTC | CASSQGPSGGWTYNEQFF
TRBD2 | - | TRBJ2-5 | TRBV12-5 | TGTGCTAGTGGGGGCGACCCGGGACTAGCCGATGCCAAAGACCAAGAGACCCAGTACTTC | CASGGDPGLADAKDQETQYF
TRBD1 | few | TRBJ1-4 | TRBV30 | TGTGCCTGGACTCTTAAGGGACAGGGAGGGGAAAAACTGTTTTTT | CAWTLKGQGGEKLFF
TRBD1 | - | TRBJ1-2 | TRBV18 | TGTGCCAGCTCACCCTTCGGACAGGGGGCGGCCGGTTATGGCTACACCTTC | CASSPFGQGAAGYGYTF
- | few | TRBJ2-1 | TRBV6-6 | TGTGCCAGCAGTGTCGGCAACAGGGAGCAGTTCTTC | CASSVGNREQFF
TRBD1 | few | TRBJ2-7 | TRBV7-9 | TGTGCCAGCAGCTTACCAGCCGGACAGGGGATCTACGAGCAGTACTTC | CASSLPAGQGIYEQYF
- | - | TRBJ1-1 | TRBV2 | TGTGCCAGCAGAACGAGTATACAGAACACTGAAGCTTTCTTT | CASRTSIQNTEAFF
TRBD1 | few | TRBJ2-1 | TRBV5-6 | TGTGCCAGCAGCTTACAGCGGACAGGGAACAATGAGCAGTTCTTC | CASSLQRTGNNEQFF
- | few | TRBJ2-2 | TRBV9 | TGTGCCAGCAGCGTAGCTGGGCGGGGTAACACCGGGGAGCTGTTTTTT | CASSVAGRGNTGELFF
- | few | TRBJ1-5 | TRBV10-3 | TGTGCCATCAGTGTGACGGATAGCAATCAGCCCCAGCATTTT | CAISVTDSNQPQHF
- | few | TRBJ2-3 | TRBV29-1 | TGCAGCGTGGGGAGCACAGATACGCAGTATTTT | CSVGSTDTQYF
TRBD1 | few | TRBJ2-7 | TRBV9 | TGTGCCAGCAGCCTTGACAGGGGTTACGAGCAGTACTTC | CASSLDRGYEQYF
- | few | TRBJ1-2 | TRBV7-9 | TGTGCCAGCAGCTTCAGGGAGGTAGTGGGCTACACCTTC | CASSFREVVGYTF
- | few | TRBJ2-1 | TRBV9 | TGTGCCAGCAGCGTAAGTACTAGCTCCCTATACAATGAGCAGTTCTTC | CASSVSTSSLYNEQFF